This T cell receptor (beta chain) came from a study of control samples from healthy donors and cancer patients (dated by TCRdb to between 2020 and 2021). The library was obtained by the immunoSEQ multiplex PCR assay. TCRdb provides this immuneACCESS table in a form limited to in-frame rearrangements. Some clones are lacking; in checked studies, under half of them reflect an unresolved V gene, and why the rest are absent is not known. The sample records 100,000 to 130,000 clones, approximately 84% of which are singletons. Under 8.5% of the sample is held by the ten biggest clonotypes. This clone appeared a few times. The target of this receptor is not known. There are no base qualities to consult, and no much larger clone falls within one base. Reading the germline V gene gives CDR1 SGHVS and CDR2 FQNEAQ. Clipping removes 5 bases from V and 7 bases from J, with 16 as the unmatched junction base count. From the cysteine through the phenylalanine, the CDR3 covers 16 amino acids. Just the 48-base CDR3 DNA is kept, in frame starting at base 1.

The receptor comes from a man between 18 and 35 years old in good health. The chain is encoded by TRBV7-8 joined to TRBJ1-1; the junction holds 7 bases that match TRBD1. The sequencing input was blood. The CDR3 here reads CASSLPPTDRSIEAFF. The DNA sequence is as follows: TGTGCCAGCAGCCTACCACCCACGGACAGGAGTATTGAAGCTTTCTTT.